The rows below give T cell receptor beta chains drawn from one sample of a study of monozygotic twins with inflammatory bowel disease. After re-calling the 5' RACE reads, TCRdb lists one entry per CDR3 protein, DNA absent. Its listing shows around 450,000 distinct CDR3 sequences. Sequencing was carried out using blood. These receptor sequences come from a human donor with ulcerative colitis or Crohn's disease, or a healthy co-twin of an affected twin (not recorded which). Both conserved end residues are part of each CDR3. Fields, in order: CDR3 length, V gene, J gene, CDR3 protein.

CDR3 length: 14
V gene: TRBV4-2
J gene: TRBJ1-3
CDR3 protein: CASSRATTGNTIYF

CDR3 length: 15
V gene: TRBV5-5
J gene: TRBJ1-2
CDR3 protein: CASSSSGGLGYGYTF

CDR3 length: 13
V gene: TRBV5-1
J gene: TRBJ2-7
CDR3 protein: CASSRTDSYEQYF

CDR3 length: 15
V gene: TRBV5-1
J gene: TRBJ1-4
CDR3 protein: CASSGTAATNEKLFF

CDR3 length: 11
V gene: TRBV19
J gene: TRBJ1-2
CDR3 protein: CASNRDYGYTF

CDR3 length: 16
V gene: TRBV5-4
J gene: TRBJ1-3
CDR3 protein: CASSATGTASGNTIYF

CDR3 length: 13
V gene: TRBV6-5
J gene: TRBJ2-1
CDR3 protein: CASRFDAYNEQFF

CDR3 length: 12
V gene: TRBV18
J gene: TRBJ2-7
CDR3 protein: CASSEGLGEQYF

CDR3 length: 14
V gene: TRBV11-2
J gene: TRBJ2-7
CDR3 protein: CASSLTAGAYEQYF

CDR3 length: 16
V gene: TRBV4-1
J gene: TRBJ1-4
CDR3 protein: CASSQDSGRRNEKLFF

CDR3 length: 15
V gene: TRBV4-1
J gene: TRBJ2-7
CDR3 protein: CASSQDEAAFYEQYF

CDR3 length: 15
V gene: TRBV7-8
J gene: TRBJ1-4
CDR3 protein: CASSVGTEPNEKLFF